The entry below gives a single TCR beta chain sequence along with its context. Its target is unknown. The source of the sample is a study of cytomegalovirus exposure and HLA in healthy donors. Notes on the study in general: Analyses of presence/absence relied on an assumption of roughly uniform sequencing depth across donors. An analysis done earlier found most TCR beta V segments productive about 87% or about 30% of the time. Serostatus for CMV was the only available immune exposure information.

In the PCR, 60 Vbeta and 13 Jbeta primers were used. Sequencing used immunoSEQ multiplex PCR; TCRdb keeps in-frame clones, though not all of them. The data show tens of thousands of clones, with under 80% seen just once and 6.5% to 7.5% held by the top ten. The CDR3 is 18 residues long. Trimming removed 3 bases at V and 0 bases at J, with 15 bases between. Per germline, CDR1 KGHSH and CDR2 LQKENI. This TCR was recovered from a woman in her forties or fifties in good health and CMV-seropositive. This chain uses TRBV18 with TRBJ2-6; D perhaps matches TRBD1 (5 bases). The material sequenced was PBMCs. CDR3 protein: CASSPLGHPTSGANVLTF. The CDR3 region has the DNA TGTGCCAGCTCACCCCTAGGACATCCGACCTCTGGGGCCAACGTCCTGACTTTC.